A selection of T cell receptor beta chains follows, all from one sample in a study of identical twins. TCRdb reprocessed the 5' RACE reads via MiXCR and lists one record per CDR3 protein. The sample has 300,000 to 400,000 distinct CDR3 sequences; 10% to 15% are singletons. The sample was also linked to a second study, of yellow fever vaccine responses in identical twins.

Sequencing was done on a sample of CD8+ T cells sorted from blood. These receptors were collected from a woman under 30 in good health. CDR3s include the opening cysteine and the closing phenylalanine or tryptophan. The order of the fields is CDR3 length, V gene, J gene, CDR3 protein.

>16|TRBV6-5|TRBJ2-6
CASSDSGDSGANVLTF
>16|TRBV28|TRBJ2-3
CASRRTSGSGTDTQYF
>17|TRBV3-1|TRBJ2-1
CASSQVWSGIGYNEQFF
>15|TRBV27|TRBJ2-3
CASSLSGRALDTQYF
>15|TRBV12-3/TRBV12-4|TRBJ2-1
CASSPASGGANEQFF
>18|TRBV11-2|TRBJ2-1
CASSSSGQAESPYNEQFF
>13|TRBV5-1|TRBJ2-5
CASSLGATDDGSF
>16|TRBV12-3/TRBV12-4|TRBJ2-3
CASTLERDPSTDTQYF
>12|TRBV6-5|TRBJ2-7
CASSPGLAEQYF
>13|TRBV20-1|TRBJ2-1
CSAADGRYNEQFF
>14|TRBV5-4|TRBJ2-7
CASSFGQGLYEQYF
>14|TRBV20-1|TRBJ2-5
CSAKYLTGQETQYF
>16|TRBV15|TRBJ1-1
CATSRGFGERNTEAFF
>14|TRBV3-1|TRBJ2-2
CASSPVINTGELFF
>14|TRBV12-3/TRBV12-4|TRBJ1-2
CASSTDRFSYGYTF
>15|TRBV5-1|TRBJ1-1
CASSSTGGGITEAFF
>17|TRBV5-1|TRBJ2-7
CASSFRTSGEFSYEQYF
>15|TRBV12-3/TRBV12-4|TRBJ2-1
CASLNEDRGSYRQFF
>15|TRBV6-5|TRBJ2-3
CASSYSKSNTDTQYF
>16|TRBV5-1|TRBJ2-3
CASSQRTEVYTDTQYF
>16|TRBV7-3|TRBJ2-1
CASSPGLAGPYNEQFF
>14|TRBV3-1|TRBJ2-3
CASSQGLAVDTQYF
>14|TRBV6-1|TRBJ2-7
CASSALRLSYEQYF
>13|TRBV4-1|TRBJ2-4
CARSQELPDMEYF
>15|TRBV9|TRBJ1-5
CASSVNEGAGQPQHF
>13|TRBV2|TRBJ2-1
CARRLDDSNEQFF
>18|TRBV5-1|TRBJ2-2
CASSLLPTGTRVSGELFF
>14|TRBV9|TRBJ2-7
CASSPRTEPYEQYF
>16|TRBV28|TRBJ2-2
CASSPWEIQGTGELFF
>13|TRBV6-6|TRBJ2-1
CASTLSIYNEQFF
>15|TRBV7-9|TRBJ1-2
CASSLAGQQNYGYTF
>14|TRBV7-9|TRBJ2-1
CASSLGGSGNEQFF
>13|TRBV7-9|TRBJ2-5
CASTSTDLETQYF
>13|TRBV12-3/TRBV12-4|TRBJ2-5
CASSYGGPETQYF
>14|TRBV12-3/TRBV12-4|TRBJ2-2
CASSLNLSGEELFF
>15|TRBV28|TRBJ1-6
CASSLVWLIDSPLHF
>13|TRBV12-3/TRBV12-4|TRBJ1-5
CASSLSTWQPQHF
>17|TRBV5-1|TRBJ2-1
CASSLLGQGSGYNEQFF
>20|TRBV5-1|TRBJ1-2
CASSLAPAATKGLFYHGYTF
>15|TRBV7-2|TRBJ2-1
CASSSRLGSYNEQFF
>16|TRBV6-5|TRBJ2-7
CASSYSGQGKGYEQYF
>14|TRBV12-3/TRBV12-4|TRBJ1-5
CASSPTPDPRPQHF
>16|TRBV6-1|TRBJ2-1
CASSRSSGSAYNEQFF
>15|TRBV13|TRBJ1-1
CASSLGGQGATEAFF